This T cell receptor delta chain was recovered during a study of gamma-delta chains in newborns, infants, children. TCRdb redid clone calling on the reads using CATT. The sample includes around 9,700 delta-chain clones, approximately 22% of them seen just once. By frequency in the sample, this clone is medium-sized (0.01 to 0.1%). Additional DNA sequences in this sample encode the identical CDR3. Germline V gene sequence: CDR1 GEAIGNYY, CDR2 EKD. The CDR3 has 19 residues. After removal of 3 bases from V and 0 bases from J, the junction contained 12 bases not matched to a gene. The genes are TRDV2 and TRDJ1; 13 bases agree with TRDD3. The sequence was obtained from a child who was a newborn, infant or young child, either healthy, febrile or measles-vaccinated (not recorded which). What was sequenced was blood. The CDR3 loop reads CACDYVLGDTVLYTDKLIF. CDR3 nucleotide sequence: TGTGCCTGTGACTATGTACTGGGGGATACGGTTCTGTACACCGATAAACTCATCTTT.